The 27 T cell receptor beta chains below come from one sample, sequenced in a study of glioma-infiltrating T cells (dated by TCRdb to about 2016). The listed sequencing device is Illumina MiSeq. TCR alpha and beta CDR3 regions were amplified with the iRepertoire nested amplicon-rescue multiplex PCR (arm-PCR) platform from RNA. TCRdb reprocessed the public reads (quality trimming at Q25 with fastp, clone calling with MiXCR) and kept in-frame beta chains. Identical CDR3 protein sequences are pooled into one entry, listed with their most common genes and DNA. The sample table shows roughly 130,000 distinct CDR3 sequences, and 24% are seen once. The ten most abundant clones make up roughly 29% of the sample. Sequencing was performed on glioma tissue, nonneoplastic brain tissue, or PBMCs (not recorded which). The origin of the receptors is a human donor with low-grade glioma or glioblastoma, undergoing nonglioma brain surgery, or in good health (not recorded which).

This chain links TRBV4-1 with TRBJ2-7; TRBD2 matches 13 bases. The ends lost 0 bases at V and 2 bases at J; junction bases unmatched: 4. Germline V gene data show CDR1 as MGHRA and CDR2 as YSYEKL. There are 17 residues in the CDR3. The CDR3 DNA sequence: TGCGCCAGCAGCCAAGAGCCCGGGACTAGCGGGACCTACGAGCAGTACGTC. Encoded protein: CASSQEPGTSGTYEQYV.

A remark on this clonotype: Possible read error: a much larger clone is one base away. J is TRBJ2-6 and V is TRBV7-2; the D is unclear. The germline V and J ends were trimmed by 5 bases and 0 bases, with 8 bases remaining between them. The CDR3 runs 15 residues. The germline V gene has CDR1 SGHTA and CDR2 FQGNSA. The CDR3, as DNA: TGTGCCAGCAGCCCGATCTTCTCTGGGGCCAACGTCCTGACTTTC. Amino acid sequence: CASSPIFSGANVLTF.

This chain joins TRBV3-1 and TRBJ2-1, with D perhaps TRBD1 (6 bases). V was clipped by 0 bases and J by 2 bases, with 11 bases between them. The CDR3 runs 16 residues. Per germline, CDR1 LGHDT and CDR2 YNNKEL (reference sequence). The CDR3 DNA reads TGTGCCAGCAGCCAAGACTTACCAGGGGCCTACAATGAGCAGTTCTTC. Translated, it gives CASSQDLPGAYNEQFF.

The genes are TRBV6-4 and TRBJ1-1, with a possible D match to TRBD1 (5 bases). Trimming left V 2 bases short and J 7 bases short, with 5 bases between. CDR1 and CDR2 from the germline V gene are MRHNA and SNTAGT. The CDR3 runs to 11 residues. CDR3 DNA sequence: TGTGCCAGCAGTGACGGGGGTGAAGCTTTCTTT. Translating it yields CASSDGGEAFF.

V gene TRBV7-4 combines with J gene TRBJ1-2; D is unresolved. Germline V gene sequence: CDR1 SGHVT, CDR2 SQSDAQ. Trimming cost V 2 bases and J 8 bases, with 12 bases left between them. The length of the CDR3 is 13 residues. The CDR3 bases are TGTGCCAGCAGCTTAACTCCCCTCCGGGGCTACACCTTC. Encoded protein: CASSLTPLRGYTF.

On this clonotype: A read error is possible here, since a much larger clone lies one base away. The CDR3 is CSADQLGRNTQYF. Written as DNA, the CDR3 is TGCAGCGCTGACCAACTCGGACGCAATACGCAGTATTTT. This chain joins TRBV29-1 and TRBJ2-3, with D hard to call. Germline V gene sequence: CDR1 SQVTM, CDR2 ANQGSEA. The CDR3 is 13 residues long. V gave up 7 bases and J gave up 7 bases, with 18 bases separating them.

In this sample, this clonotype turned up a few times. The J gene is TRBJ1-1, the V gene TRBV19; D is unclear. The CDR3 is 12 amino acids. Trimming cost V 3 bases and J 5 bases, with 7 bases left between them. Germline V CDR1 and CDR2: LNHDA, SQIVND (reference sequence). The DNA for the CDR3 is TGTGCCAGTAGTATTCCGGGTACTGAAGCTTTCTTT. It specifies CASSIPGTEAFF.

J is TRBJ2-2 and V is TRBV5-1, with D possibly matching TRBD2 (6 bases). This CDR3 contains 14 residues. Trimming took 3 bases from V and 5 from J, leaving 11 bases between them. CDR1 is SGHRS, CDR2 YFSETQ, per germline. The CDR3: CASSSAAGTGELFF. The DNA of the CDR3 is TGCGCCAGCAGCTCTGCTGCGGGGACCGGGGAGCTGTTTTTT. The full variable domain, with the rest looked up from reference TRBV5-1 and TRBJ2-2, is KAGVTQTPRYLIKTRGQQVTLSCSPISGHRSVSWYQQTPGQGLQFLFEYFSETQRNKGNFPGRFSGRQFSNSRSEMNVSTLELGDSALYLCASSSAAGTGELFFGEGSRLTVL.

In this sample, this clonotype turned up many times. J is TRBJ1-5 and V is TRBV27; 8 bases line up with TRBD1. Germline trimming cut 7 bases from V and 4 bases from J; bases unmatched to any gene: 15. The CDR3 has 17 amino acids. The germline gives CDR1 MNHEY, CDR2 SMNVEV (reference sequence). The CDR3 DNA reads TGTGCCAGCAATGAGGTCGCACCCCGACAGGGGAATCAGCCCCAGCATTTT. Its translation: CASNEVAPRQGNQPQHF.

DNA of the CDR3: TGTGCCAGCTCCGAGGGGGACAGAGATACGCAGTATTTT. Protein sequence: CASSEGDRDTQYF. This rearrangement joins TRBV2 to TRBJ2-3; TRBD1 aligns across 7 bases. The CDR3 length is 13 residues. Germline V gene lookup returns CDR1 SNHLY and CDR2 FYNNEI. The ends lost 8 bases at V and 5 bases at J; junction bases unmatched: 7.

V is TRBV7-6 and J is TRBJ2-7; 7 bases fit TRBD2. The germline V gene encodes CDR1 SGHVS and CDR2 FNYEAQ. The CDR3 consists of 14 residues. CDR3 sequence reads: CATSSGGGRNEQYV. The CDR3 nucleotides read TGTGCCACCAGCTCTGGGGGAGGGCGAAACGAGCAGTACGTC.

V and J are TRBV10-2 and TRBJ1-5; D is undetermined. CDR1 is WSHSY, CDR2 SAAADI, per germline. V lost 5 bases and J 0 bases, leaving 11 bases between the germline ends. This CDR3 is 15 amino acids long. DNA of the CDR3: TGCGCCAGCAGTTCGACGGGTTATAGCAATCAGCCCCAGCATTTT. It specifies CASSSTGYSNQPQHF.

This clonotype was counted only a few times. V gene TRBV5-1 combines with J gene TRBJ2-1; D ambiguous. Per germline, CDR1 SGHRS and CDR2 YFSETQ. V was shortened by 4 bases and J by 6 bases, with 14 bases between the two germline ends. The CDR3 spans 14 residues. The CDR3 sequence: CASSRISRGNEQFF. The CDR3 nucleotides are TGCGCCAGCAGCCGGATTAGCAGAGGCAATGAGCAGTTCTTC.

This clonotype was picked up many times. V is TRBV6-1 and J is TRBJ1-1, with D possibly TRBD1 on 6 matching bases. This CDR3 spans 15 amino acids. Trimming took off 7 bases at V and 1 base at J, with 16 bases between the two ends. CDR1 is MNHNS and CDR2 is SASEGT in the germline V gene. The CDR3 sequence is CASTTGGGQNTEAFF. The DNA for the CDR3 is TGTGCCAGCACTACTGGAGGGGGTCAGAACACTGAAGCTTTCTTT.

Note on this clonotype: The junction departs from germline at one end; a sequencing error may be responsible. This chain joins TRBV20-1 and TRBJ1-5; the D gene is possibly TRBD1 (5 bases). The CDR3 sequence is 16 residues long. The germline V gene encodes CDR1 DFQATT and CDR2 SNEGSKA (reference sequence). CDR3: CSARGDPGRFNRPQHF. CDR3 nucleotide sequence: TGCAGTGCTAGGGGGGACCCGGGACGGTTCAATCGGCCCCAGCATTTT.

Regarding this clonotype: Germline and junction disagree at one end, which may indicate a read error. The J gene is TRBJ2-3, the V gene TRBV24-1; no clear D gene. Germline-derived CDR1 and CDR2 are KGHDR and SFDVKD. This CDR3 spans 15 amino acids. CDR3 residues: CATGDLTGQADTQYF. The CDR3 nucleotides read TGTGCCACCGGTGATTTGACGGGCCAAGCAGATACGCAGTATTTT.

The CDR3 nucleotides read TGTGCCAGTAGTTTACAGGGGGCGCGCGGCACCGGGGAGCTGTTTTTT. Translation gives CASSLQGARGTGELFF. The chain links TRBV19 to TRBJ2-2; 9 bases line up with TRBD1. The CDR3 runs to 16 residues. V was clipped by 5 bases and J by 4 bases; unmatched bases: 8. In germline, CDR1 is LNHDA, CDR2 SQIVND (reference sequence).

Concerning this clonotype itself: A much larger clone lies one base from this, so it may be a read error. The rearrangement links TRBV6-1 to TRBJ2-6; TRBD1 matches 8 bases. Germline-derived CDR1 and CDR2 are MNHNS and SASEGT. The CDR3 length is 17 residues. This CDR3 is CASGGQGPHSGANVLAF. In nucleotides, the CDR3 is TGTGCCAGCGGAGGACAGGGTCCTCACTCTGGGGCCAACGTCCTGGCTTTC.

This clonotype was observed a few times. V usage is TRBV19 and J usage is TRBJ1-3, with 8 bases lining up with TRBD1. The CDR3 extends over 15 amino acids. The V gene's germline CDR1 is LNHDA and CDR2 SQIVND (reference sequence). The junction had 4 bases not matched to a gene; V was cut back by 2 bases and J by 4 bases. CDR3 sequence: CASSISDRAGNTIYF. The CDR3 coding sequence is TGTGCCAGTAGTATATCGGACAGGGCGGGAAACACCATATATTTT. Filled out from reference TRBV19 and TRBJ1-3, the complete variable domain reads DGGITQSPKYLFRKEGQNVTLSCEQNLNHDAMYWYRQDPGQGLRLIYYSQIVNDFQKGDIAEGYSVSREKKESFPLTVTSAQKNPTAFYLCASSISDRAGNTIYFGEGSWLTVV.

This clonotype was counted many times. CDR3: CASIEDTMNTEAFF. The CDR3 DNA reads as TGTGCCAGCATAGAAGATACCATGAACACTGAAGCTTTCTTT. This chain connects TRBV6-1 to TRBJ1-1; no clear D. The CDR3 length is 14 residues. Germline CDR1 MNHNS, CDR2 SASEGT. The ends were cut back, 7 bases at V and 0 bases at J, with 12 bases in the middle.

V and J are TRBV28 and TRBJ1-1; maybe TRBD1 (5 bases). The CDR3 has 16 residues. Germline V gene lookup returns CDR1 MDHEN and CDR2 SYDVKM. V gave up 9 bases and J gave up 5 bases, with 25 bases separating them. The CDR3 DNA reads TGTGCCAGTAGATACGGTTTTGGGGCTGGTGGGACTGAAGCTTTCTTT. It encodes CASRYGFGAGGTEAFF.

This clonotype has a count of ten or more. V and J are TRBV27 and TRBJ1-3; D might be TRBD1 (5 bases). With 5 bases removed from V and 0 bases from J, the gap between germline ends came to 11 bases. This CDR3 comprises 15 residues. Germline V gene data show CDR1 as MNHEY and CDR2 as SMNVEV (reference sequence). CDR3 loop: CASSQKGSSGNTIYF. CDR3 bases: TGTGCCAGCAGTCAAAAGGGGAGCTCTGGAAACACCATATATTTT.

V usage is TRBV4-1 and J usage is TRBJ2-2, with a weak D call TRBD2 (6 bases). The CDR3 spans 14 residues. V lost 6 bases and J lost 6, with 14 bases in between. Per the germline V gene, CDR1 is MGHRA and CDR2 is YSYEKL. The CDR3 here is CASSLRRASGELFF. The CDR3 bases are TGCGCCAGCAGTTTACGGAGGGCTTCCGGGGAGCTGTTTTTT.

At least ten counts were recorded for this clonotype. The J gene is TRBJ1-1, the V gene TRBV6-2 or TRBV6-3, with unresolved D. The length of the CDR3 is 14 residues. Trimming cost V 6 bases and J 0 bases, with 11 bases left between them. Per the germline V gene, CDR1 is MNHEY and CDR2 is SVGEGT. The CDR3 DNA is TGTGCCAGCAGACGCCTCGACATGAACACTGAAGCTTTCTTT. Its translation is CASRRLDMNTEAFF.

The rearrangement links TRBV2 to TRBJ2-4; TRBD1 matches at 7 bases. Germline V lookup: CDR1 SNHLY, CDR2 FYNNEI. The CDR3 is made up of 14 amino acids. V lost 3 bases to trimming and J lost 4 bases; unmatched junction nucleotides: 3. The CDR3 reads CASSEGQRKNIQYF. The DNA for the CDR3 is TGTGCCAGCAGTGAGGGACAGAGGAAAAACATTCAGTACTTC.

CDR3 protein: CASSLGRGGRGTGNQPQHF. The CDR3 DNA is TGTGCCAGCAGCTTAGGAAGGGGGGGCAGGGGAACAGGCAATCAGCCCCAGCATTTT. The chain carries TRBV7-9 and TRBJ1-5; maybe TRBD1 (6 bases). The CDR3 is 19 residues long. Germline V gene sequence: CDR1 SEHNR, CDR2 FQNEAQ (reference sequence). Trimming took off 1 base at V and 2 bases at J, with 21 bases between the two ends. Full variable domain (remainder filled in from reference TRBV7-9 and TRBJ1-5): DTGVSQNPRHKITKRGQNVTFRCDPISEHNRLYWYRQTLGQGPEFLTYFQNEAQLEKSRLLSDRFSAERPKGSFSTLEIQRTEQGDSAMYLCASSLGRGGRGTGNQPQHFGDGTRLSIL.

Turning to this clonotype: A much larger clone sits a single nucleotide away, making a read error possible. The chain combines TRBV15 with TRBJ2-1; no reliable D call. Germline assignment: CDR1 LNHNV and CDR2 YYDKDF (reference sequence). Trimming removed 5 bases at V and 4 bases at J, with 12 bases between. The CDR3 sequence is 14 residues long. This CDR3 reads CATSGVGAYNEQFF. The CDR3 DNA reads as TGTGCCACCAGCGGAGTGGGCGCTTACAATGAGCAGTTCTTC. Together with reference TRBV15 and TRBJ2-1, the CDR3 gives the full variable domain: DAMVIQNPRYQVTQFGKPVTLSCSQTLNHNVMYWYQQKSSQAPKLLFHYYDKDFNNEADTPDNFQSRRPNTSFCFLDIRSPGLGDTAMYLCATSGVGAYNEQFFGPGTRLTVL.